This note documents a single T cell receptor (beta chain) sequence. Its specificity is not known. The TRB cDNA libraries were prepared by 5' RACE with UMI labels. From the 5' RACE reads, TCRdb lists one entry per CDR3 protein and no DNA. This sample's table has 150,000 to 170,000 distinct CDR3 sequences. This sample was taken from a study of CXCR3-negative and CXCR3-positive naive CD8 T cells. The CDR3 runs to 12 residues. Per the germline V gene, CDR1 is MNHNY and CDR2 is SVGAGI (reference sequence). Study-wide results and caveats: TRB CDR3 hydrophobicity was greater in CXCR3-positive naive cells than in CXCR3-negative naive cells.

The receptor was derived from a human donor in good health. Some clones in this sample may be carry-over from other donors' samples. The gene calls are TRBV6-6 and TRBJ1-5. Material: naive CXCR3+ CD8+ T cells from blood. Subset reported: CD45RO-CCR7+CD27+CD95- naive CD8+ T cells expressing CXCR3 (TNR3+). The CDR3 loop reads CASSRDGPGQHF.